This TCR beta chain appears in the sequencing data of a study of blood T cell repertoires in COVID-19. For the study at large: COVID-19 samples, acute and convalescent, were from the United States, Italy and Spain.

This clone is a singleton in its sample. V was cut by 0 bases and J by 2 bases, with 11 bases left in between. Germline-derived CDR1 and CDR2 are WSHSY and SAAADI. The CDR3 is 15 residues long. Per the original methods: For nucleated cells, counts were estimated from reference gene primer amplification. Profiling relied on immunoSEQ multiplex PCR, and the TCRdb table lists in-frame clones only, not all of them. The V and J calls and clone size come from that table; D and trimming were worked out from the DNA. The sample carries approximately 85,000 clones, around four fifths recorded once. Material for sequencing was peripheral blood. The receptor was isolated from a human donor in a cohort sampled during active COVID-19. The chain couples TRBV10-2 to TRBJ2-7, with D possibly matching TRBD2 (7 bases). The CDR3 nucleotides are TGCGCCAGCAGTGAGTCGGGGGGGCCTCCCTACGAGCAGTACTTC. This codes for CASSESGGPPYEQYF.